These T cell receptor beta chains were read from a single sample in a study of Tregs in tolerant kidney transplant recipients. Their antigens are not known. Here immunoSEQ multiplex PCR was the method, and the copy in TCRdb shows in-frame clones only, minus some. The sample yields some 11,000 clones, approximately 90% seen once. The sample was Tregs from blood cultured with allogeneic cells, taken before the transplant. These receptors originate from a human patient who received a combined kidney and bone marrow transplant. CDR3s include the opening cysteine and the closing phenylalanine or tryptophan. D genes are given only for firm matches. Part of the rows lack a size; the others show once, few, many or a class for expanded clones.

clone_size: .
v_call: TRBV2
j_call: TRBJ2-3
d_call: .
cdr3_nt: TGTGCCAGCAGCGGGGGTTCAGATACGCAGTATTTT
cdr3_aa: CASSGGSDTQYF

clone_size: .
v_call: TRBV14
j_call: TRBJ1-3
d_call: .
cdr3_nt: TGTGCCAGCAGCCAAGATGGTTCGATCTCTGGAAACACCATATATTTT
cdr3_aa: CASSQDGSISGNTIYF

clone_size: .
v_call: TRBV30
j_call: TRBJ2-3
d_call: TRBD2
cdr3_nt: TGTGCCGGAGCCATAGCGGGGGGCACAGATACGCAGTATTTT
cdr3_aa: CAGAIAGGTDTQYF

clone_size: .
v_call: TRBV19
j_call: TRBJ1-5
d_call: .
cdr3_nt: TGTGCCTGCCAAGGGGGGAGAGGCAATCAGCCCCAGCATTTT
cdr3_aa: CACQGGRGNQPQHF

clone_size: .
v_call: TRBV6-5
j_call: TRBJ1-1
d_call: TRBD1
cdr3_nt: TGTGCCAGCAGTTACCAGGGGGGGTTGAACACTGAAGCTTTCTTT
cdr3_aa: CASSYQGGLNTEAFF

clone_size: .
v_call: TRBV7-9
j_call: TRBJ2-3
d_call: .
cdr3_nt: TGTGCCAGCAGCTCACCCAGGGAGCGACTGGGCACAGATACGCAGTATTTT
cdr3_aa: CASSSPRERLGTDTQYF

clone_size: .
v_call: TRBV5-4
j_call: TRBJ1-1
d_call: .
cdr3_nt: TGTGCCAGCAGCGGACAAATTATGAACACTGAAGCTTTCTTT
cdr3_aa: CASSGQIMNTEAFF

clone_size: .
v_call: TRBV21-1
j_call: TRBJ2-7
d_call: .
cdr3_nt: TGTGCCAGCAGCAAAGCTGCGGCGGGGACCGACTACGAGCAGTACTTC
cdr3_aa: CASSKAAAGTDYEQYF

clone_size: once
v_call: TRBV15
j_call: TRBJ2-7
d_call: TRBD2
cdr3_nt: TGTGCCACCAGCAGAGGCCCTAGCGGGTCTATCTCCTACGAGCAGTACTTC
cdr3_aa: CATSRGPSGSISYEQYF

clone_size: .
v_call: TRBV18
j_call: TRBJ2-7
d_call: .
cdr3_nt: TGTGCCAGCTCACCCGACTACGAGCAGTACTTC
cdr3_aa: CASSPDYEQYF

clone_size: .
v_call: TRBV4-3
j_call: TRBJ2-7
d_call: TRBD1
cdr3_nt: TGCGCCAGCAGCCGGGACAGGGCTTACTACGAGCAGTACTTC
cdr3_aa: CASSRDRAYYEQYF

clone_size: once
v_call: TRBV30
j_call: TRBJ1-6
d_call: .
cdr3_nt: TGTGCCTCGACATCCGGGGCTTATAATTCACCCCTCCACTTT
cdr3_aa: CASTSGAYNSPLHF

clone_size: .
v_call: TRBV7-9
j_call: TRBJ2-2
d_call: .
cdr3_nt: TGTGCCAGCAGCAATTCTAGGTCCGGGGAGCTGTTTTTT
cdr3_aa: CASSNSRSGELFF